This TCR beta chain was found in a study of cytomegalovirus exposure and HLA in healthy donors. PCR used 60 Vbeta primers and 13 Jbeta primers. The table came from immunoSEQ multiplex PCR; TCRdb's copy has only in-frame clones and leaves some out. This table has 150,000 to 200,000 clones, roughly four fifths appearing once. Study results and caveats: Some V segments, including TRBV6-2 and TRBV6-3, were excluded as indistinguishable. Researchers counted around 180 TCR beta chains as cytomegalovirus-associated.

The CDR3 is 14 amino acids. CDR1 is SGHRS, CDR2 YFSETQ, per germline. The junction had 1 base not matched to a gene; V was cut back by 0 bases and J by 3 bases. For this clone: Antigen unknown.

The sequenced sample consisted of PBMCs. This chain links TRBV5-1 with TRBJ2-5; 8 bases agree with TRBD1. The sequence was collected from a man in his fifties in good health and CMV-seropositive. The DNA of the CDR3 is TGCGCCAGCAGCTTGGGACAGGGGAAAGAGACCCAGTACTTC. Protein: CASSLGQGKETQYF.